Below, 6 T cell receptor beta chains from the same sample are listed, as sequenced in a study of T cell changes during pregnancy in multiple sclerosis. TCRdb's table, derived via immunoSEQ multiplex PCR, lists solely in-frame clones and lacks some. In the table there are 40,000 to 60,000 clones, about 92% of which are singletons. Specimen: CD4+ T cells from peripheral blood mononuclear cells, collected in the third trimester of pregnancy. These receptors all come from a female donor with multiple sclerosis, enrolled in a pregnancy study.

V is TRBV27 and J is TRBJ2-1, with 10 bases that match TRBD2. This CDR3 is 19 amino acids long. Trimming took 1 base from V and 10 from J; bases not matched to a gene: 19. CDR1 MNHEY and CDR2 SMNVEV come from the germline V gene (reference sequence). In DNA, the CDR3 is TGTGCCAGCAGTTTATATCATAAAACTCTAGCGGGAGCCGCATGGGAGCAGTTCTTC. It translates to CASSLYHKTLAGAAWEQFF.

The chain links TRBV6-1 to TRBJ1-2; TRBD1 might be the D (5 bases). V gave up 6 bases and J gave up 7 bases, with 18 bases separating them. This CDR3 has 14 residues. The V gene's germline CDR1 is MNHNS and CDR2 SASEGT. The CDR3 sequence: CASRPQGASGGYTF. CDR3 coding DNA: TGTGCCAGCAGACCCCAAGGGGCCTCGGGTGGCTACACCTTC.

The genes are TRBV6-1 and TRBJ1-2; the D gene is possibly TRBD1 (5 bases). This CDR3 spans 13 amino acids. V was clipped by 1 base and J by 4 bases, with 7 bases between them. Germline V gene sequence: CDR1 MNHNS, CDR2 SASEGT. DNA for the CDR3: TGTGCCAGCAGTGAAGGGGGGGGCTATGGCTACACCTTC. Encoded protein: CASSEGGGYGYTF.

J is TRBJ2-3 and V is TRBV20-1; possible D gene TRBD1, 5 bases. The germline gives CDR1 DFQATT, CDR2 SNEGSKA (reference sequence). The CDR3 runs to 11 residues. V lost 6 bases and J 5 bases, leaving 9 bases between the germline ends. The CDR3 DNA sequence: TGCAGTGCGGGCACAGGAGATACGCAGTATTTT. Protein product: CSAGTGDTQYF.

The chain is built from TRBV28 and TRBJ2-5, with TRBD1 matching 11 bases. The V and J ends lost 4 bases and 3 bases, in that order; junction bases with no gene match: 4. Germline CDR1 and CDR2: MDHEN and SYDVKM. This CDR3 is built from 15 residues. The CDR3 is CASSSTGQGEETQYF. The CDR3 DNA sequence: TGTGCCAGCAGTTCAACGGGACAGGGGGAAGAGACCCAGTACTTC.

The chain combines TRBV11-3 with TRBJ2-5; D is possibly TRBD2 (6 bases). The CDR3 is 13 amino acids. Germline V gives CDR1 SGHNT, CDR2 YENEEA. Trimming pared 5 bases from V and 5 bases from J, leaving 12 bases between. Written as DNA, the CDR3 is TGTGCCAGCAGCGCGGGACTGTGGGAGACCCAGTACTTC. Amino acids: CASSAGLWETQYF.